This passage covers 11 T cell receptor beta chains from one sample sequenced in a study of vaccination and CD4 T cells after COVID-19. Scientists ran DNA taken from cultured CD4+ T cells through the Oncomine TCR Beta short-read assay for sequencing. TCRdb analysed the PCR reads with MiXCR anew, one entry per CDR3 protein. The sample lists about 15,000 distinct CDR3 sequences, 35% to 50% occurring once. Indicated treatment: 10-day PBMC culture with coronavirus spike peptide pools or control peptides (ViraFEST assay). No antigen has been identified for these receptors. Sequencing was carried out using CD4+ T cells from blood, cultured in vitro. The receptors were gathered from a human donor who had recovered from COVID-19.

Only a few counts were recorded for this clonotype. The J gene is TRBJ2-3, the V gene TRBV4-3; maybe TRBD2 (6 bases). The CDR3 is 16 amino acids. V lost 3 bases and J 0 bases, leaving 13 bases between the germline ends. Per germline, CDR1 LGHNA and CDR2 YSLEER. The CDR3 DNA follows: TGCGCCAGCAGCCAGGGACTGGGGTCTAGCACAGATACGCAGTATTTT. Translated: CASSQGLGSSTDTQYF.

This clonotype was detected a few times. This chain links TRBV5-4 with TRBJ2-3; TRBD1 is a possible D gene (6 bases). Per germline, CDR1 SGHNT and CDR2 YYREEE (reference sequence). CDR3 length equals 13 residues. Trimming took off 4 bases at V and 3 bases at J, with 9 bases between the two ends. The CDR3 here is CASSDTGTDTQYF. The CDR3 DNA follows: TGTGCCAGCAGCGATACAGGGACAGATACGCAGTATTTT. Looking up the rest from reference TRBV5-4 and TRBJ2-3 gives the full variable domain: ETGVTQSPTHLIKTRGQQVTLRCSSQSGHNTVSWYQQALGQGPQFIFQYYREEENGRGNFPPRFSGLQFPNYSSELNVNALELDDSALYLCASSDTGTDTQYFGPGTRLTVL.

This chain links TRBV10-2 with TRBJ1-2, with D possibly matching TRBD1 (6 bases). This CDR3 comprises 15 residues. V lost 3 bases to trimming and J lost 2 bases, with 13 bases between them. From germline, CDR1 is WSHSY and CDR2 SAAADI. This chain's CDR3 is CASSDQRGGNYGYTF. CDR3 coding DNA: TGCGCCAGCAGTGATCAGCGGGGGGGCAACTATGGCTACACCTTC.

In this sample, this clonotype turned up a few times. The CDR3 sequence: CSARLAGTDTQYF. The CDR3 DNA is TGCAGTGCCAGACTAGCGGGCACAGATACGCAGTATTTT. The rearrangement joins TRBV20-1 to TRBJ2-3, with TRBD2 identical over 9 bases. From germline, CDR1 is DFQATT and CDR2 SNEGSKA (reference sequence). Trimming at V came to 6 bases and at J to 1 base, leaving 2 bases not matched to a gene. This CDR3 is built from 13 residues.

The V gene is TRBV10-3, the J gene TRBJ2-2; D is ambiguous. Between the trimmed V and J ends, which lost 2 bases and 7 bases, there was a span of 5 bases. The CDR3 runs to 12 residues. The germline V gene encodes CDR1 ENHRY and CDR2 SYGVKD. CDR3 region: CAISETSGELFF. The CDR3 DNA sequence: TGTGCCATCAGTGAGACAAGCGGGGAGCTGTTTTTT.

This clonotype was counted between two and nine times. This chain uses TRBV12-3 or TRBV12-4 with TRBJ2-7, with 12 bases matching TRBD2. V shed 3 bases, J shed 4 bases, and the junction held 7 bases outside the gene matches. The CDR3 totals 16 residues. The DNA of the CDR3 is TGTGCCAGCAGTTTGGGCTCCGGGACTAGCGGGTACGAGCAGTACTTC. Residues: CASSLGSGTSGYEQYF.

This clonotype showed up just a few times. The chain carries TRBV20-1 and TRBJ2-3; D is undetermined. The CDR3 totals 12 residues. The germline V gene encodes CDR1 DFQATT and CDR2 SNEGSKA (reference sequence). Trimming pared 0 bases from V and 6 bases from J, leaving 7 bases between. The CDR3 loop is CSAREIDDTQYF. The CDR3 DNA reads TGCAGTGCTAGAGAGATCGACGATACGCAGTATTTT.

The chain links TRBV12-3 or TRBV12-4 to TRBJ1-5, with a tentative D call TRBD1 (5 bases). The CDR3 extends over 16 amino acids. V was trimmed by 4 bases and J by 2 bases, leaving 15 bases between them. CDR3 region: CASSSYSGDGNQPQHF. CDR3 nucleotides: TGTGCCAGCAGTTCCTACTCGGGGGACGGCAATCAGCCCCAGCATTTT.

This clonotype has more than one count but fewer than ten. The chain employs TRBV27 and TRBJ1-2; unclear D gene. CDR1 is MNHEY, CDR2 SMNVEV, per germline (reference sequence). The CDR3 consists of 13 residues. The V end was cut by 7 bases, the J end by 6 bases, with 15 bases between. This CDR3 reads CASTKPWANGYTF. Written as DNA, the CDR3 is TGTGCCAGCACCAAGCCGTGGGCAAATGGCTACACCTTC.

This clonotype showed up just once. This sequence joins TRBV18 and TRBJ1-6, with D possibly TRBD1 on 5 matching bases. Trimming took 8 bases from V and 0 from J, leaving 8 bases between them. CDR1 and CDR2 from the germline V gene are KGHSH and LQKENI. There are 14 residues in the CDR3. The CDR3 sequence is CASGGGSYNSPLHF. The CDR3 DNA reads TGTGCCAGCGGGGGAGGCTCCTATAATTCACCCCTCCACTTT.

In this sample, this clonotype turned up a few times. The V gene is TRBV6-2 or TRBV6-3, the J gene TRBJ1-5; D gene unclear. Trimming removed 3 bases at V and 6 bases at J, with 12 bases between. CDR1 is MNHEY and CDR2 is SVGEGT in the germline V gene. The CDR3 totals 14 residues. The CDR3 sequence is CASSYSLDGQPQHF. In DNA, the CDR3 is TGTGCCAGCAGTTATAGTCTGGATGGTCAGCCCCAGCATTTT.